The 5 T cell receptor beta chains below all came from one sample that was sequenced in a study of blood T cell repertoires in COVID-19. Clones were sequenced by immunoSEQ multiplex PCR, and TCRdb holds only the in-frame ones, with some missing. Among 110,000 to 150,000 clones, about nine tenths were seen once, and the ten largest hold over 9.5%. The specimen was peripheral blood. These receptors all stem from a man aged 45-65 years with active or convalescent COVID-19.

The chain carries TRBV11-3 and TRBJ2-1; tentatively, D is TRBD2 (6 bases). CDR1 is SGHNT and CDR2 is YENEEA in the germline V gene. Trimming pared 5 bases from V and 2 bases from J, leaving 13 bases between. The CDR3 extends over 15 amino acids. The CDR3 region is CASSTTSSPYNEQFF. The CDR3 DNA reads TGTGCCAGCAGCACGACTAGTTCCCCCTACAATGAGCAGTTCTTC.

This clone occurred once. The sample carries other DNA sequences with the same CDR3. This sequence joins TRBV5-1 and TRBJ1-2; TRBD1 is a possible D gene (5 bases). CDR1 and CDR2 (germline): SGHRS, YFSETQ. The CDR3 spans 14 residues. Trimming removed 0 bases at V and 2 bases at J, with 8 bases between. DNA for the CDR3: TGCGCCAGCAGCTTGGAAAGGGGCAACTATGGCTACACCTTC. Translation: CASSLERGNYGYTF.

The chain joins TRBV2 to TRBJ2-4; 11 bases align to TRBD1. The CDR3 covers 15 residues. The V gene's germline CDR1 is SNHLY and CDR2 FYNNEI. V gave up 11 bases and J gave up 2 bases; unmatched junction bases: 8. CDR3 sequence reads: CAGLRDRGSKNIQYF. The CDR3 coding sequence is TGTGCCGGACTCCGGGACAGGGGGTCCAAAAACATTCAGTACTTC.

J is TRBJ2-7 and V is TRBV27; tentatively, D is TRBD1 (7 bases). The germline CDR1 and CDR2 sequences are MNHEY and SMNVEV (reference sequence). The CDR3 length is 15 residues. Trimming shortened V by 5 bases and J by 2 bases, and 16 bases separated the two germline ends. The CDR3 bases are TGTGCCAGCAGTCCGCGGCGGGACAGAACCTACGAGCAGTACTTC. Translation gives CASSPRRDRTYEQYF.

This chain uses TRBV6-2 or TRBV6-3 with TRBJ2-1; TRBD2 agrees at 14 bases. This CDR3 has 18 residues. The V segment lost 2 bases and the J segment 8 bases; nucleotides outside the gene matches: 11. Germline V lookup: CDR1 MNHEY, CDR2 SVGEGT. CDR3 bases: TGTGCCAGCAGTTACAATATTCCGGGACTAGCGGGAGACGATGAGCAGTTCTTC. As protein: CASSYNIPGLAGDDEQFF.